These 13 T cell receptor beta chains originate from one sample sequenced in a study of STAT5B mutations in CD4+ large granular lymphocyte leukemia. TCRdb's copy holds only in-frame clones and misses some; the assay was immunoSEQ multiplex PCR. The data hold some 30,000 clones, with 70% to 80% observed a single time. Sequencing input: CD4+ T cells from blood buffy coats. Receptors originate from a human donor in good health.

A single count supports this clone. The chain uses TRBV7-2 and TRBJ1-2; 11 bases are a match to TRBD1. Germline loops: CDR1 SGHTA, CDR2 FQGNSA. V was clipped by 3 bases and J by 11 bases; unmatched bases: 8. The CDR3 runs 14 residues. The CDR3 loop reads CASSLGGTGGLYTF. The CDR3 DNA is TGTGCCAGCAGCTTGGGGGGGACAGGGGGTCTGTACACCTTC.

This sequence joins TRBV6-5 and TRBJ2-2; D remains unclear. The ends were cut back, 5 bases at V and 5 bases at J, with 9 bases in the middle. CDR3 length equals 13 residues. Per germline, CDR1 MNHEY and CDR2 SVGAGI. CDR3 DNA sequence: TGTGCCAGCAGTCCTTTACTTACCGGGGAGCTGTTTTTT. Translation: CASSPLLTGELFF.

The V and J genes are TRBV7-6 and TRBJ2-5, with D possibly being TRBD2 (6 bases). V was clipped by 2 bases and J by 5 bases, with 15 bases between them. The CDR3 covers 15 residues. Germline CDR1 reads SGHVS; CDR2 reads FNYEAQ. The CDR3 region has the DNA TGTGCCAGCAGCTTATGGAGGGGCGCGAGGGAGACCCAGTACTTC. It specifies CASSLWRGARETQYF.

V usage is TRBV6-5 and J usage is TRBJ2-1; D is uncertain. CDR3 length equals 11 residues. V lost 1 base, J lost 10 bases, and 5 bases lay in between. In germline, CDR1 is MNHEY, CDR2 SVGAGI. The CDR3 DNA reads TGTGCCAGCAGTTACTGGGGAGAGCAGTTCTTC. Its protein product is CASSYWGEQFF.

The CDR3 sequence is CASSEKPFF. CDR3 DNA sequence: TGTGCCAGCAGTGAAAAGCCCTTCTTC. The chain joins TRBV6-1 to TRBJ2-1; D ambiguous. V was cut by 2 bases and J by 16 bases, with 6 bases left in between. The CDR3 spans 9 residues. Germline CDR1 and CDR2: MNHNS and SASEGT.

The genes are TRBV15 and TRBJ2-5; D call uncertain. The CDR3 consists of 12 residues. Trimming removed 0 bases from V and 8 bases from J, with 7 bases in between. Germline lookup yields CDR1 LNHNV and CDR2 YYDKDF (reference sequence). This chain's CDR3 is CATSRDRGTQYF. CDR3 nucleotides: TGTGCCACCAGCAGAGATCGAGGTACCCAGTACTTC.

This clone was found a few times. The CDR3 loop reads CASSMGQVLFF. The CDR3 DNA sequence: TGTGCCAGCAGCATGGGACAGGTCCTGTTCTTC. The genes are TRBV6-1 and TRBJ2-1, with 8 bases fitting TRBD1. Trimming took 6 bases from V and 15 from J; bases not matched to a gene: 7. The CDR3 spans 11 residues. From germline, CDR1 is MNHNS and CDR2 SASEGT.

The genes are TRBV6-1 and TRBJ2-7, with 9 bases identical to TRBD1. With 4 bases clipped from V and 6 bases from J, the junction kept 4 bases outside the gene matches. CDR3 size: 13 residues. Germline assignment: CDR1 MNHNS and CDR2 SASEGT. CDR3 sequence: CASSVGQGSEQYF. The CDR3 DNA is TGTGCCAGCAGTGTGGGACAGGGAAGCGAGCAGTACTTC.

This chain joins TRBV6-6 and TRBJ2-1; 9 positions agree with TRBD2. Germline V gene data show CDR1 as MNHNY and CDR2 as SVGAGI (reference sequence). Unmatched junction bases numbered 2, after V lost 5 bases and J lost 0 bases. The CDR3 length is 15 residues. The CDR3: CASSSGGNSYNEQFF. The CDR3, as DNA: TGTGCCAGCAGTAGCGGGGGGAACTCCTACAATGAGCAGTTCTTC.

The V call is TRBV19, the J call TRBJ1-5; 9 bases align to TRBD1. Losses at the gene ends were 7 bases for V and 4 bases for J; bases not matched to a gene: 8. The germline CDR1 and CDR2 sequences are LNHDA and SQIVND (reference sequence). This CDR3 is built from 15 residues. The CDR3 DNA sequence: TGTGCCAGTATACCCGGGACAGGGAGTAATCAGCCCCAGCATTTT. It is translated as CASIPGTGSNQPQHF. Drawing the rest from reference TRBV19 and TRBJ1-5, the complete variable domain is DGGITQSPKYLFRKEGQNVTLSCEQNLNHDAMYWYRQDPGQGLRLIYYSQIVNDFQKGDIAEGYSVSREKKESFPLTVTSAQKNPTAFYLCASIPGTGSNQPQHFGDGTRLSIL.

V and J are TRBV5-1 and TRBJ2-3, with a tentative D call TRBD1 (5 bases). Germline assignment: CDR1 SGHRS and CDR2 YFSETQ. V lost 0 bases and J 4 bases, leaving 12 bases between the germline ends. CDR3 size: 15 residues. The CDR3 DNA reads as TGCGCCAGCAGCTTGGAAGGGGTTAGGGCAGATACGCAGTATTTT. Its translation is CASSLEGVRADTQYF.

This sequence joins TRBV6-1 and TRBJ2-7; D remains ambiguous. The germline gives CDR1 MNHNS, CDR2 SASEGT. V lost 3 bases, J lost 1 base, and 10 bases lay in between. The CDR3 contains 14 residues. The CDR3 loop is CASSDGVGSYEQYF. The CDR3 region has the DNA TGTGCCAGCAGTGATGGCGTAGGATCCTACGAGCAGTACTTC.

The chain uses TRBV12-5 and TRBJ1-1, with D uncertain. This CDR3 contains 17 residues. Trimming shortened V by 0 bases and J by 1 base, and 15 bases separated the two germline ends. Germline values: CDR1 LGHNT, CDR2 FRNRAP. CDR3 nucleotide sequence: TGTGCTAGTGGTTTGGTACTGAGCGGTCGGACGAACACTGAAGCTTTCTTT. It codes for CASGLVLSGRTNTEAFF. The full variable domain, rest sourced from reference TRBV12-5 and TRBJ1-1, is DARVTQTPRHKVTEMGQEVTMRCQPILGHNTVFWYRQTMMQGLELLAYFRNRAPLDDSGMPKDRFSAEMPDATLATLKIQPSEPRDSAVYFCASGLVLSGRTNTEAFFGQGTRLTVV.